The 2 T cell receptor beta chains in this list originate from one sample, sequenced in a study of T cell responses to AZD1222 COVID-19 vaccine. Some clones are missing from TCRdb's copy, which holds only in-frame ones; the method was immunoSEQ multiplex PCR. The sample carries 150,000 to 200,000 clones, 94% recorded once. Sample: peripheral blood, taken 28 days after the second AZD1222 dose. These TCRs come from an adult who received the AZD1222 COVID-19 vaccine.

The CDR3 DNA reads as TGCGCCAGCAGCCAAGAGAGGGTGGACAATAAGAACACTGAAGCTTTCTTT. Its protein is CASSQERVDNKNTEAFF. The chain employs TRBV4-1 and TRBJ1-1; a weak D match, TRBD1 (5 bases). The germline V gene has CDR1 MGHRA and CDR2 YSYEKL. Trimming left V 0 bases short and J 1 base short, with 15 bases between. This CDR3 spans 17 amino acids.

The rearrangement uses TRBV5-5 and TRBJ2-1; 9 bases fit TRBD1. The CDR3 contains 17 residues. In germline, CDR1 is SGHKS, CDR2 YYEKEE (reference sequence). V trimming: 1 base; J trimming: 9 bases; junction bases outside the gene matches: 14. CDR3: CASSLWLDRGPMTEQFF. CDR3 sequence (DNA): TGTGCCAGCAGCTTGTGGTTGGACAGGGGACCCATGACTGAGCAGTTCTTC.